The 10 T cell receptor beta chains below were found in one sample sequenced in a study of T cell repertoires in cytomegalovirus infection. TCRdb itself ran the reads through MiXCR, one entry per CDR3 protein. There are about 460,000 distinct CDR3 sequences in the sample; over 9% occur only once, and roughly 10% lies in the top ten. Sequencing input: PBMCs. The receptors stem from a human donor in good health (CMV status not recorded). Some clones in this sample may be carry-over from other donors' samples.

This clonotype was seen ten or more times. The V gene is TRBV2, the J gene TRBJ2-5, with D perhaps matching TRBD2 (5 bases). The CDR3 contains 14 residues. The V end was cut by 2 bases, the J end by 1 base, with 8 bases between. CDR1 is SNHLY and CDR2 is FYNNEI in the germline V gene. Here the CDR3 reads CASSERRVQETQYF. In nucleotides, the CDR3 is TGTGCCAGCAGTGAACGGCGGGTCCAAGAGACCCAGTACTTC.

As for this clonotype: A read error is possible here, since a much larger clone lies one base away. This sequence joins TRBV12-3 or TRBV12-4 and TRBJ1-5; D is undetermined. The CDR3 has 14 residues. CDR3 sequence: CDSSSRPRRQPQHF. DNA for the CDR3: TGTGACAGCAGTTCCCGACCGAGGAGGCAGCCCCAGCATTTT.

This clonotype was observed many times. The chain joins TRBV5-1 to TRBJ1-2; 8 bases are a match to TRBD1. This CDR3 contains 13 residues. Per germline, CDR1 SGHRS and CDR2 YFSETQ. The trim removed 6 bases at V and 6 bases at J, leaving 7 bases unmatched. The CDR3 DNA reads TGCGCCAGCAACCCGACAGGGGATCATGGCTACACCTTC. It is translated as CASNPTGDHGYTF. Based on the CDR3 plus reference TRBV5-1 and TRBJ1-2, the full variable domain is KAGVTQTPRYLIKTRGQQVTLSCSPISGHRSVSWYQQTPGQGLQFLFEYFSETQRNKGNFPGRFSGRQFSNSRSEMNVSTLELGDSALYLCASNPTGDHGYTFGSGTRLTVV.

This chain links TRBV29-1 with TRBJ2-7; tentatively, D is TRBD1 (6 bases). Between the trimmed V and J ends, which lost 4 bases and 7 bases, there was a span of 8 bases. CDR1 and CDR2 (germline): SQVTM, ANQGSEA. The CDR3 is made up of 10 amino acids. The CDR3 sequence: CSVGTGEQYF. DNA for the CDR3: TGCAGCGTTGGAACAGGGGAGCAGTACTTC.

The V call is TRBV9, the J call TRBJ1-5, with D possibly TRBD1 on 5 matching bases. CDR1 is SGDLS, CDR2 YYNGEE, per germline. Trimming shortened V by 0 bases and J by 2 bases, and 9 bases separated the two germline ends. This CDR3 region has 15 residues. CDR3 sequence: CASSVDQGGNQPQHF. The CDR3 DNA is TGTGCCAGCAGCGTAGATCAGGGTGGCAATCAGCCCCAGCATTTT.

Of note for this clonotype: This clone may be a read error of a much larger clone one base away. This chain connects TRBV28 to TRBJ2-1; TRBD1 matches 8 bases. Per germline, CDR1 MDHEN and CDR2 SYDVKM. CDR3 length equals 14 residues. The CDR3 nucleotides are TGTACCGGCCAGGGGGCGAGCTCCTACAATGAGCAGTTCTTC. This codes for CTGQGASSYNEQFF.

This clonotype has just a few counts. This chain joins TRBV7-9 and TRBJ2-7, with 9 bases identical to TRBD2. Germline values: CDR1 SEHNR, CDR2 FQNEAQ (reference sequence). This CDR3 is built from 15 residues. V shed 5 bases and J 4 bases; nucleotides not matched to a gene: 9. CDR3 amino acids: CASSGSGSPSYEQYF. The CDR3 region has the DNA TGTGCCAGCAGCGGTAGCGGGAGTCCAAGTTACGAGCAGTACTTC.

This chain connects TRBV30 to TRBJ2-5, with 7 bases that match TRBD2. The V gene end was trimmed by 2 bases and the J gene end by 7 bases; junction bases not matched to a gene: 4. Germline V CDR1 and CDR2: GTSNPN, SVGIG (reference sequence). This CDR3 region has 12 residues. The CDR3 region has the DNA TGTGCCTGGAGTCTCTCGGGGGGGACCCAGTACTTC. It is translated as CAWSLSGGTQYF.

The table lists this clonotype with many counts. The chain combines TRBV7-2 with TRBJ2-7; weak D call: TRBD2 (6 bases). Germline V gene sequence: CDR1 SGHTA, CDR2 FQGNSA. The V end lost 5 bases, the J end lost 2 bases, and 16 bases lay between the germline ends. The CDR3 extends over 15 amino acids. As DNA, the CDR3 is TGTGCCAGCAGCCGCACGGGACGGGAGACCTACGAGCAGTACTTC. Translated, it gives CASSRTGRETYEQYF.

This clonotype occurred many times. CDR3 coding DNA: TGTGCCAGCAGCTCGACAGACAGCTCTGGGGCCAACGTCCTGACTTTC. Amino acid sequence: CASSSTDSSGANVLTF. The chain carries TRBV5-4 and TRBJ2-6; D may be TRBD1 (5 bases). Germline-derived CDR1 and CDR2 are SGHNT and YYREEE (reference sequence). V was pared by 3 bases and J by 0 bases, with 10 bases between. The CDR3 extends over 16 amino acids.